This TCR beta chain was identified during a study of shared clonotypes between healthy human individuals. Per the authors' pipeline: Filtering of immunoSEQ junctional sequences could not match full-length read filtering. Generated by immunoSEQ multiplex PCR, the TCRdb table keeps only in-frame clones and is missing some. The V and J calls and clone size are taken from that table; D and trimming were inferred from the DNA. The sample lists over a million clones, 75% occurring once. Germline CDR1 is MNHEY and CDR2 is SVGAGI. The V gene end was trimmed by 5 bases and the J gene end by 7 bases; junction bases not matched to a gene: 7. The CDR3 runs 13 residues.

The sequence came from a man between 18 and 29 years old in good health. The chain employs TRBV6-5 and TRBJ1-2, with 7 positions matching TRBD1. Sequenced material: memory CD4+ T cells sorted from blood. This sample's subset: CD45RA-negative fraction. The CDR3 reads CASSTTGDRGYTF. The CDR3 DNA reads TGTGCCAGCAGTACAACAGGGGACCGTGGCTACACCTTC.